The 5 T cell receptor beta chains given below trace back to one sample, sequenced in a study of T cells in Graves' hyperthyroidism and ophthalmopathy (dated by TCRdb to between 2018 and 2021). The library was produced with multiplex PCR. TCRdb shows the sequencer as Illumina HiSeq 2000. Amplification of TCR beta CDR3 regions was carried out from RNA transcripts. For the first round of RT-PCR on the TCR CDR3, the HTBI primer set was used together with the Qiagen OneStep RT-PCR kit. The public reads were run again by TCRdb, first through fastp at Q25 and then through MiXCR, and only productive beta chains were kept. Each entry is one CDR3 protein sequence, shown with its most common DNA and genes. In this sample the table shows nearly 600,000 distinct CDR3 sequences, 13% to 15% of which occur a single time. The ten largest clones add up to less than 9% of the sample. The material sequenced was blood. All receptors come from a woman aged 18-29 years with Graves' ophthalmopathy.

This clonotype was detected many times. The gene calls are TRBV28 and TRBJ2-5, with 11 bases lining up with TRBD2. The CDR3 spans 18 residues. The germline CDR1 and CDR2 sequences are MDHEN and SYDVKM. Trimming at V came to 3 bases and at J to 5 bases, leaving 14 bases not matched to a gene. Written as DNA, the CDR3 is TGTGCCAGCAGTTTGAGTGCAACTAGCGGGAGAGGGGGGGAGACCCAGTACTTC. Protein: CASSLSATSGRGGETQYF.

This clonotype was detected many times. CDR3 sequence (DNA): TGTGCCAGCAGTTTATCCGGCAGCTACTCCTACGAGCAGTACTTC. It codes for CASSLSGSYSYEQYF. This chain joins TRBV27 and TRBJ2-7; D is unclear. This CDR3 has 15 amino acids. V lost 0 bases, J lost 0 bases, and 9 bases lay in between. Germline V CDR1 and CDR2: MNHEY, SMNVEV (reference sequence).

This clonotype was picked up many times. The J gene is TRBJ2-3, the V gene TRBV7-3, with TRBD1 as a possible D gene (6 bases). The germline V and J ends were trimmed by 4 bases and 2 bases, with 19 bases remaining between them. The CDR3 runs 17 residues. Germline V gene sequence: CDR1 SGHTA, CDR2 FQGTGA. This CDR3 reads CASSSKQGLGNTDTQYF. The CDR3 nucleotides are TGTGCCAGCAGCTCCAAACAGGGATTGGGGAACACAGATACGCAGTATTTT.

This chain joins TRBV15 and TRBJ2-1; tentative D call: TRBD2 (5 bases). The CDR3 has 16 residues. V was shortened by 0 bases and J by 1 base, with 10 bases between the two germline ends. Germline V gene sequence: CDR1 LNHNV, CDR2 YYDKDF (reference sequence). DNA for the CDR3: TGTGCCACCAGCAGAGATCGAGGGCTTTCCTACAATGAGCAGTTCTTC. Amino acids: CATSRDRGLSYNEQFF.

This clonotype was seen many times. The chain has TRBV28 and TRBJ1-1; perhaps TRBD1 as D (6 bases). The CDR3 is made up of 13 amino acids. With 6 bases removed from V and 3 bases from J, the gap between germline ends came to 11 bases. CDR1 MDHEN and CDR2 SYDVKM come from the germline V gene. CDR3 loop: CASRQGRDTEAFF. For the CDR3, the DNA is TGTGCCAGCAGGCAGGGGAGGGACACTGAAGCTTTCTTT.